Listed below are T cell receptor beta chains from one sample, sequenced in a study of T cells in Graves' hyperthyroidism and ophthalmopathy. Each CDR3 protein gets one entry after TCRdb re-called the multiplex PCR reads with MiXCR. The sample has about 180,000 distinct CDR3 sequences, roughly 9.4% seen once. The sequenced sample was blood. The source is a woman aged 18-29 years with Graves' hyperthyroidism that later progressed to Graves' ophthalmopathy. CDR3s include the opening cysteine and the closing phenylalanine or tryptophan. Fields, in order: D gene, clone size, V gene, J gene, CDR3 length, CDR3 DNA, CDR3 protein. D genes are given only for firm matches. Expanded clones get a size class; other rows say once, few or many, or leave the size out.

-,-,TRBV4-1,TRBJ2-7,13,TGCGCCAGCAGCCAAGTAGGTGGATACGAGCAGTACTTC,CASSQVGGYEQYF
-,many,TRBV28,TRBJ1-2,14,TGTGCCAGCAGTTTCTTTTGGGGGAACTATGGCTACACCTTC,CASSFFWGNYGYTF
-,many,TRBV11-2,TRBJ1-3,14,TGTGCCAGCAGCTTTTCGGGAGACGGAAACACCATATATTTT,CASSFSGDGNTIYF
TRBD2,many,TRBV5-4,TRBJ2-5,16,TGTGCCAGCAGCAGACAAGCGGGGGGGCGGTTGGAGACCCAGTACTTC,CASSRQAGGRLETQYF
-,many,TRBV28,TRBJ2-5,12,TGTGCCAGCGGGGCGGGATCAGAGACCCAGTACTTC,CASGAGSETQYF
-,many,TRBV28,TRBJ1-2,12,TGTGCCAGCACCCCGAGGGTAGGCGGCTACACCTTC,CASTPRVGGYTF
TRBD2,-,TRBV7-3,TRBJ2-1,15,TGTGCCAGCAGTCCCGGGGGGGGGGGGTACAATGAGCAGTTCTTC,CASSPGGGGYNEQFF
-,many,TRBV6-1,TRBJ1-6,20,TGTGCCAGCATCCTTTCGATACTACAAAGGACAGAGAAGGGGGATTCACCCCTCCACTTT,CASILSILQRTEKGDSPLHF
-,many,TRBV15,TRBJ2-5,15,TGTGCCACCAGCAGGGACCCGGGACATCAGGAGACCCAGTACTTC,CATSRDPGHQETQYF
TRBD1,many,TRBV10-3,TRBJ1-1,14,TGTGCCATCAGTGACGACAGGGTTATCTCTGAAGCTTTCTTT,CAISDDRVISEAFF
TRBD2,many,TRBV7-9,TRBJ2-1,17,TGTGCCAGCAGCTCGGCTCCTGGACTAGCGGGGAATAATGAGCAGTTCTTC,CASSSAPGLAGNNEQFF
TRBD1,many,TRBV19,TRBJ1-4,14,TGTGCCAGTACCACGGACAGGGTTAATGAAAAACTGTTTTTT,CASTTDRVNEKLFF
-,many,TRBV6-4,TRBJ1-2,16,TGTGCCAGCAGTGACTCGTCGGGGGGCGCGTTCCGGGGCTACACCTTC,CASSDSSGGAFRGYTF
TRBD2,-,TRBV6-1,TRBJ2-1,16,TGTGCCAGCAGCGCCAGAGGGACTAGAAGTTACAATGAGCAGTTCTTC,CASSARGTRSYNEQFF
-,many,TRBV6-2/TRBV6-3,TRBJ1-1,15,TGTGCCAGCAGTTACTCGAGACGAATCTCCACTGAAGCTTTCTTT,CASSYSRRISTEAFF
-,many,TRBV12-3/TRBV12-4,TRBJ2-7,15,TGTGCCAGCAGTCAATGGGGGACCTCCCCGCCCGAGCAGTACTTC,CASSQWGTSPPEQYF
TRBD1,many,TRBV6-1,TRBJ2-3,16,TGTGCCAGCAGTGATTTAGGGACAGGGAGCACAGATACGCAGTATTTT,CASSDLGTGSTDTQYF
-,many,TRBV6-1,TRBJ1-1,14,TGTGCCAGCTTAATTATCCAGGGGAGCACTGAAGCTTTCTTT,CASLIIQGSTEAFF
-,many,TRBV30,TRBJ1-1,13,TGTGCCTGGAGGCTACAGGGGAACACTGAAGCTTTCTTT,CAWRLQGNTEAFF
TRBD2,many,TRBV19,TRBJ2-7,15,TGTGCCAGTACAACTAGCGGGAGGATCGGCTACGAGCAGTACTTC,CASTTSGRIGYEQYF
-,many,TRBV9,TRBJ1-2,13,TGTGCCAGCAGCGTACGACAGGCGGATGGCTACACCTTC,CASSVRQADGYTF
-,many,TRBV7-2,TRBJ1-1,13,TGTGCCAGCGGAAGGCTAATGAACACTGAAGCTTTCTTT,CASGRLMNTEAFF
TRBD1,many,TRBV2,TRBJ1-1,14,TGTGCCAGCAGTCGGGACAGGGGGAACACTGAAGCTTTCTTT,CASSRDRGNTEAFF
-,-,TRBV9,TRBJ1-4,14,TGTGCCAGCAGCCCTCTAGTGGAGAATGAAAAACCGTTTTTT,CASSPLVENEKPFF
TRBD1,many,TRBV30,TRBJ2-7,12,TGTGCCTGGAGGACAGGGTCCCACGAGCAGTACTTC,CAWRTGSHEQYF
-,many,TRBV30,TRBJ2-1,11,TGTGCCTGGAGTCAGTACAATGAGCAGTTCTTC,CAWSQYNEQFF
TRBD2,many,TRBV20-1,TRBJ2-7,15,TGCAGTGCTAGAGGTCTAGCGGGAGTCTCCTACGAGCAGTACTTC,CSARGLAGVSYEQYF
TRBD2,-,TRBV2,TRBJ2-1,18,TGTGCCAGCCCCGAAGGGGCGGCTAGCGGGGGGTACTACAATGAGCAGTTCTTC,CASPEGAASGGYYNEQFF
-,-,TRBV7-3,TRBJ2-3,14,TGTGCCAGCAGCATGGACCCGAGTTGGGATACGCAGTATTTT,CASSMDPSWDTQYF
-,-,TRBV6-5,TRBJ2-7,15,TGTGCCAGCAGTTACTCAAGCGGCCTCTCCTACGAGCAGTACTTC,CASSYSSGLSYEQYF
TRBD1,many,TRBV6-1,TRBJ2-2,15,TGTGCCAGCAGGCCCGGGACAGGGAGTCACGGGGAGCTGTTTTTT,CASRPGTGSHGELFF
-,few,TRBV5-1,TRBJ1-3,14,TGCGCCAGCAGCATACAGGGTTCTGGAAACACCATATATTTT,CASSIQGSGNTIYF
TRBD1,many,TRBV19,TRBJ2-6,20,TGTGCCAGTAGTCCCCGACCGGGACAGGGGGTTTACTCTGGGGCCAACGTCCTGACTTTC,CASSPRPGQGVYSGANVLTF